This entry lists 9 T cell receptor beta chains sequenced from one sample in a study of identical twins. TCRdb used MiXCR to reprocess the 5' RACE reads, holding one entry per CDR3 protein. There are 250,000 to 300,000 distinct CDR3 sequences in the sample; nearly 9.5% occur only once, and under 7.5% lies in the top ten. These data were also reused for a study on yellow fever vaccine responses in identical twins.

Material for sequencing was CD8+ T cells sorted from blood. All receptors derive from a young woman in good health.

This chain uses TRBV9 with TRBJ2-1; 7 bases fit TRBD1. The CDR3 length is 18 residues. Germline V lookup: CDR1 SGDLS, CDR2 YYNGEE. The J segment lost 4 bases and the V segment lost 6 bases, leaving 19 bases of the junction unmatched. The CDR3 here is CASNTRPDRDSPYNEQFF. The CDR3 region has the DNA TGTGCCAGCAACACTAGACCTGACCGGGACAGTCCTTACAATGAGCAGTTCTTC.

This clonotype has ten or more counts. The chain employs TRBV3-1 and TRBJ2-2; D is unresolved. Germline CDR1 reads LGHDT; CDR2 reads YNNKEL (reference sequence). This CDR3 region has 15 residues. Trimming removed 1 base from V and 3 bases from J, with 9 bases in between. CDR3 nucleotide sequence: TGTGCCAGCAGCCAAGCCGCTAGTTACACCGGGGAGCTGTTTTTT. Its translation: CASSQAASYTGELFF.

At least ten counts were recorded for this clonotype. The chain links TRBV20-1 to TRBJ2-3, with 9 positions matching TRBD2. V lost 3 bases to trimming and J lost 0 bases; unmatched junction nucleotides: 10. The germline CDR1 and CDR2 sequences are DFQATT and SNEGSKA (reference sequence). The CDR3 spans 17 residues. The CDR3 bases are TGCAGTGCTAGTGGGAGCGGGGGGATCGGGAGCACAGATACGCAGTATTTT. It yields the protein CSASGSGGIGSTDTQYF.

This clonotype was seen ten or more times. This chain links TRBV29-1 with TRBJ2-1; unclear D gene. V lost 7 bases, J lost 0 bases, and 4 bases lay in between. CDR1 and CDR2 from the germline V gene are SQVTM and ANQGSEA. The CDR3 consists of 11 residues. Written as DNA, the CDR3 is TGCAGCGAAAGCTCCTACAATGAGCAGTTCTTC. It specifies CSESSYNEQFF.

This clonotype has at least ten counts. The genes are TRBV12-3 or TRBV12-4 and TRBJ2-1, with 8 bases identical to TRBD2. V trimming: 6 bases; J trimming: 9 bases; junction bases outside the gene matches: 10. This CDR3 has 14 amino acids. CDR3 sequence: CASSLPGLEVEQFF. DNA for the CDR3: TGTGCCAGCAGCCTACCGGGACTAGAGGTTGAGCAGTTCTTC.

The chain employs TRBV2 and TRBJ2-3; 8 bases are a match to TRBD2. CDR1 is SNHLY, CDR2 FYNNEI, per germline. With 7 bases clipped from V and 4 bases from J, the junction kept 13 bases outside the gene matches. This CDR3 spans 16 amino acids. The CDR3 DNA reads TGTGCCAGCACCGGGACTAGAGGCCTTGGGGCAGATACGCAGTATTTT. Translating gives CASTGTRGLGADTQYF. Together with reference TRBV2 and TRBJ2-3, the CDR3 gives the full variable domain: EPEVTQTPSHQVTQMGQEVILRCVPISNHLYFYWYRQILGQKVEFLVSFYNNEISEKSEIFDDQFSVERPDGSNFTLKIRSTKLEDSAMYFCASTGTRGLGADTQYFGPGTRLTVL.

The chain recombines TRBV27 with TRBJ1-1; D not certain. Between the trimmed V and J ends, which lost 6 bases and 4 bases, there was a span of 12 bases. Germline V gene data show CDR1 as MNHEY and CDR2 as SMNVEV (reference sequence). The CDR3 has 13 amino acids. CDR3 sequence reads: CASRVSWTTEAFF. The CDR3 nucleotides read TGTGCCAGCAGGGTCAGCTGGACCACTGAAGCTTTCTTT.

This clonotype occurred many times. This CDR3 is CSAFGGRESYEQYF. CDR3 bases: TGCAGCGCTTTTGGGGGGCGAGAGTCCTACGAGCAGTACTTC. This chain links TRBV29-1 with TRBJ2-7; perhaps D is TRBD1 or TRBD2 (6 bases each). CDR1 is SQVTM, CDR2 ANQGSEA, per germline. The V end was cut by 7 bases, the J end by 1 base, with 17 bases between. The CDR3 length is 14 residues.

This clonotype was detected only a few times. CDR3 nucleotide sequence: TGTGCCAGCAGCTTAGCGTCTAGCGGGAGAGGCGTCTACGAGCAGTACTTC. Its translation: CASSLASSGRGVYEQYF. The chain uses TRBV7-9 and TRBJ2-7, with TRBD2 matching over 10 bases. V was clipped by 0 bases and J by 3 bases; unmatched bases: 8. The CDR3 has 17 residues. Germline V CDR1 and CDR2: SEHNR, FQNEAQ (reference sequence).